A single sample gave rise to the 14 T cell receptor beta chains below, sequenced in a study of STAT5B mutations in CD4+ large granular lymphocyte leukemia (dated by TCRdb to between 2021 and 2022). Library method: the immunoSEQ multiplex PCR assay. TCRdb provides this immuneACCESS table in a form limited to in-frame rearrangements. Some clones are lacking; in checked studies, under half of them reflect an unresolved V gene, and why the rest are absent is not known. The sample records fewer than 45,000 clones, around 86% of which are singletons. Of the sample, 2% to 3% is held by the ten largest clones. Input material: CD4+ T cells from blood buffy coats. Receptor source: a human donor in good health.

The chain joins TRBV10-2 to TRBJ2-1; perhaps TRBD2 as D (6 bases). Trimming removed 4 bases from V and 3 bases from J, with 13 bases in between. From germline, CDR1 is WSHSY and CDR2 SAAADI. The CDR3 has 15 amino acids. This CDR3 reads CASSAGTPFYNEQFF. Written as DNA, the CDR3 is TGCGCCAGCAGTGCGGGGACTCCCTTCTACAATGAGCAGTTCTTC.

The genes are TRBV7-2 and TRBJ2-3; D uncertain. Germline V lookup: CDR1 SGHTA, CDR2 FQGNSA. Deletions cut 0 bases from V and 6 bases from J, with 13 bases between. The CDR3 covers 15 residues. In DNA form, the CDR3 reads TGTGCCAGCAGCTTAGCGGTCCTTTATCGGGATACGCAGTATTTT. Residues: CASSLAVLYRDTQYF. The full variable domain, rest sourced from reference TRBV7-2 and TRBJ2-3, is GAGVSQSPSNKVTEKGKDVELRCDPISGHTALYWYRQSLGQGLEFLIYFQGNSAPDKSGLPSDRFSAERTGGSVSTLTIQRTQQEDSAVYLCASSLAVLYRDTQYFGPGTRLTVL.

The rearrangement links TRBV19 to TRBJ2-1; D is perhaps TRBD2 (6 bases). This CDR3 is built from 15 residues. Trimming removed 2 bases at V and 2 bases at J, with 10 bases between. Germline V CDR1 and CDR2: LNHDA, SQIVND (reference sequence). The CDR3 DNA reads TGTGCCAGTAGTATATTCGCGGGAACCTACAATGAGCAGTTCTTC. Amino acid sequence: CASSIFAGTYNEQFF.

The chain employs TRBV30 and TRBJ1-3; D not resolved. Germline CDR1 and CDR2: GTSNPN and SVGIG (reference sequence). CDR3 length: 13 amino acids. Trimming left V 2 bases short and J 4 bases short, with 9 bases between. This CDR3 reads CAWSSDWGNTIYF. The CDR3 coding sequence is TGTGCCTGGAGTTCCGACTGGGGAAACACCATATATTTT.

The chain joins TRBV11-2 to TRBJ2-7; TRBD2 is a possible D gene (6 bases). V was shortened by 8 bases and J by 2 bases, with 19 bases between the two germline ends. Germline V gives CDR1 SGHAT, CDR2 FQNNGV. The CDR3 is 15 amino acids. The CDR3 sequence: CASSGALRAAYEQYF. CDR3 in DNA: TGTGCCAGCTCGGGAGCTCTAAGGGCAGCCTACGAGCAGTACTTC.

The J gene is TRBJ2-2, the V gene TRBV28; no definite D call. Germline V gene data show CDR1 as MDHEN and CDR2 as SYDVKM. V was shortened by 11 bases and J by 5 bases, with 24 bases between the two germline ends. The CDR3 is made up of 16 amino acids. The CDR3 protein is CAGEYLRSMLTGELFF. In DNA form, the CDR3 reads TGTGCCGGGGAATATCTTAGGTCTATGCTAACCGGGGAGCTGTTTTTT.

V is TRBV19 and J is TRBJ2-7, with TRBD2 identical over 10 bases. This CDR3 is built from 14 residues. The V gene end was trimmed by 4 bases and the J gene end by 1 base; junction bases not matched to a gene: 1. Germline CDR1 reads LNHDA; CDR2 reads SQIVND (reference sequence). CDR3 loop: CASSRAGGSYEQYF. The DNA for the CDR3 is TGTGCCAGTAGTAGAGCGGGAGGGTCCTACGAGCAGTACTTC.

J is TRBJ2-7 and V is TRBV30; 13 bases line up with TRBD2. CDR3 length equals 16 residues. The germline V gene has CDR1 GTSNPN and CDR2 SVGIG (reference sequence). The J segment lost 0 bases and the V segment lost 4 bases, leaving 6 bases of the junction unmatched. The CDR3 coding sequence is TGTGCCTGGATGCTGGGACTAGCGGGGAGCTCCTACGAGCAGTACTTC. Residues: CAWMLGLAGSSYEQYF.

V and J are TRBV5-5 and TRBJ1-2; 7 positions match TRBD1. Germline CDR1 is SGHKS and CDR2 is YYEKEE (reference sequence). V lost 6 bases, J lost 4 bases, and 6 bases stayed unmatched. The CDR3 has 13 residues. The CDR3: CASTHWDSYGYTF. CDR3 nucleotide sequence: TGTGCCAGCACCCACTGGGACAGCTATGGCTACACCTTC.

In nucleotides, the CDR3 is TGTGCCAGCAGTGACACCTCACTGGGCACTGAAGCTTTCTTT. Its translation: CASSDTSLGTEAFF. The rearrangement uses TRBV6-4 and TRBJ1-1; D is undetermined. This CDR3 is built from 14 residues. Trimming took 2 bases from V and 4 from J, leaving 11 bases between them. Germline CDR1 MRHNA, CDR2 SNTAGT.

V is TRBV30 and J is TRBJ2-7; TRBD1 agrees at 8 bases. Germline CDR1 reads GTSNPN; CDR2 reads SVGIG (reference sequence). The CDR3 consists of 14 residues. J was trimmed by 3 bases and V by 1 base; bases with no gene match: 5. The CDR3 region has the DNA TGTGCCTGGAGTGGAAGGACAGGGATCTACGAGCAGTACTTC. Its translation is CAWSGRTGIYEQYF.

V usage is TRBV7-8 and J usage is TRBJ1-4; 9 nucleotides align to TRBD1. The germline V gene encodes CDR1 SGHVS and CDR2 FQNEAQ. The CDR3 sequence is 18 residues long. Trimming took 0 bases from V and 4 from J; bases not matched to a gene: 9. The CDR3 DNA sequence: TGTGCCAGCAGCTTAGCGCAGGGACAGGGCTATAGTAATGAAAAACTGTTTTTT. It is translated as CASSLAQGQGYSNEKLFF.

This clone turned up a few times. The J gene is TRBJ1-3, the V gene TRBV2; no reliable D call. V lost 6 bases to trimming and J lost 4 bases, with 10 bases between them. CDR3 size: 13 residues. From germline, CDR1 is SNHLY and CDR2 FYNNEI. The chain's CDR3 is CASRERSGNTIYF. The CDR3 DNA sequence: TGTGCCAGCAGGGAGAGGAGCGGAAACACCATATATTTT.

The CDR3 reads CSAISGSPGNEQFF. CDR3 nucleotides: TGCAGCGCTATTAGCGGCTCTCCGGGTAATGAGCAGTTCTTC. The chain carries TRBV29-1 and TRBJ2-1, with D possibly being TRBD2 (6 bases). Between the trimmed V and J ends, which lost 7 bases and 7 bases, there was a span of 20 bases. CDR1 is SQVTM and CDR2 is ANQGSEA in the germline V gene. The CDR3 consists of 14 residues.